This section outlines one T cell receptor beta chain sequence together with its context. Its target is unknown. This specimen comes from a study of graft-versus-host responses after intestinal transplantation. Study-wide points: GvH clones surfaced in recipient marrow, some emerging earlier in ileum or blood.

Data came from immunoSEQ multiplex PCR; TCRdb stores just in-frame clones and leaves some out. This sample yields roughly 34,000 clones, of which roughly 94% are seen a single time; 0.2% to 0.25% belongs to the top ten. Germline-derived CDR1 and CDR2 are MGHRA and YSYEKL. The CDR3 totals 15 residues. V lost 0 bases to trimming and J lost 2 bases, with 9 bases between them. The receptor was isolated from a human donor who was the organ donor for an intestinal transplant. The sample in question was unstimulated CD4+ T cells sorted from spleen or lymph node cells, obtained before transplant. The V gene is TRBV4-1, the J gene TRBJ2-3; no clear D. The CDR3 nucleotides are TGCGCCAGCAGCCAAGAACAGATCCACACAGATACGCAGTATTTT. It encodes CASSQEQIHTDTQYF.